This TCR beta chain stems from a study of regulatory T cells in long-lasting Graves disease. Assembly of TCR beta libraries relied on iRepertoire HTBI primers together with Arm-PCR of CDR3 regions. Via MiXCR, TCRdb re-called the multiplex PCR reads, giving one row per CDR3 protein. Of roughly 380,000 distinct CDR3 sequences in the sample, around 15% were seen once. This clonotype was recorded many times. Time point meaning: newly diagnosed GD, antithyroid drugs for less than 3 months. The authors made the TCR library using RNA they extracted from PBMCs. This receptor was taken from a female donor with Graves disease. This material consisted of peripheral blood mononuclear cells (PBMCs), taken at new diagnosis, from a patient treated with antithyroid drugs.

CDR3 region: CSASVPRDRDYEQYF. CDR3 sequence (DNA): TGCAGTGCTAGTGTACCCCGGGACAGGGATTACGAGCAGTACTTC. The V gene is TRBV20-1, the J gene TRBJ2-7; 9 bases match TRBD1. The V gene end was trimmed by 3 bases and the J gene end by 4 bases; junction bases not matched to a gene: 10. The CDR3 consists of 15 residues. CDR1 and CDR2 from the germline V gene are DFQATT and SNEGSKA (reference sequence).